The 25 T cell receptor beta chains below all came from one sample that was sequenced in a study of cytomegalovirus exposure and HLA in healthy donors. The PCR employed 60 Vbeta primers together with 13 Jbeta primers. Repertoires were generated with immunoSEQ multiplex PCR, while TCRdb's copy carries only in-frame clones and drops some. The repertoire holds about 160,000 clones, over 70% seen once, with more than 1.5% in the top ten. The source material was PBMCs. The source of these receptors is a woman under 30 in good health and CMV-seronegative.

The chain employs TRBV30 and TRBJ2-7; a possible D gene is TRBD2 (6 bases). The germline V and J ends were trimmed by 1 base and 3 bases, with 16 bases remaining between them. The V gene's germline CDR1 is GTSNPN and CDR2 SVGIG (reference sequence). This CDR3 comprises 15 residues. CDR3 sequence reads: CAWSGGPGRHYEQYF. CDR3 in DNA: TGTGCCTGGAGTGGTGGTCCAGGGAGGCACTACGAGCAGTACTTC. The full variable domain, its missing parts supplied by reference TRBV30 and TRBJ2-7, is SQTIHQWPATLVQPVGSPLSLECTVEGTSNPNLYWYRQAAGRGLQLLFYSVGIGQISSEVPQNLSASRPQDRQFILSSKKLLLSDSGFYLCAWSGGPGRHYEQYFGPGTRLTVT.

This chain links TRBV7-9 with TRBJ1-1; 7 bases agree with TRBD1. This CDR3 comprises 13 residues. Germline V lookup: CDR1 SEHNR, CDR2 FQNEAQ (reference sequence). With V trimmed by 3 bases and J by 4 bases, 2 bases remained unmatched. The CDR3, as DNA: TGTGCCAGCAGCTTGAAGGGGGCCACTGAAGCTTTCTTT. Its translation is CASSLKGATEAFF.

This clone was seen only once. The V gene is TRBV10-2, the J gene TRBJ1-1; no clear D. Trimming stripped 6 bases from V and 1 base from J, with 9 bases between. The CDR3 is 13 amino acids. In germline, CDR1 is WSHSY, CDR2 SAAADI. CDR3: CASRRDPNTEAFF. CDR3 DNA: TGCGCCAGCAGGCGGGATCCGAACACTGAAGCTTTCTTT.

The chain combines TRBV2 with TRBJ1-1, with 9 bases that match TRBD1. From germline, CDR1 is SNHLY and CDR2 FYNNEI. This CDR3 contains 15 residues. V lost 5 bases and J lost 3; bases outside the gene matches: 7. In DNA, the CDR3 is TGTGCCAGCAGTCGCCGGACAGGGGAGTACACTGAAGCTTTCTTT. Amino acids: CASSRRTGEYTEAFF.

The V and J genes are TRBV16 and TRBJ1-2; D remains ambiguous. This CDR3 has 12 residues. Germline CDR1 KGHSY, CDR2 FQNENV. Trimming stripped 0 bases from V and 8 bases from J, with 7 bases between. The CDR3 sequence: CASSQSKEGYTF. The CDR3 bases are TGTGCCAGCAGCCAATCGAAGGAGGGCTACACCTTC.

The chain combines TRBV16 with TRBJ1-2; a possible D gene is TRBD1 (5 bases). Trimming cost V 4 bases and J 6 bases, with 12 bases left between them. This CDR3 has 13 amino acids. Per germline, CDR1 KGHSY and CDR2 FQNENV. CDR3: CASSPRQNDGYTF. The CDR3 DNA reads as TGTGCCAGCAGCCCTCGACAGAATGATGGCTACACCTTC.

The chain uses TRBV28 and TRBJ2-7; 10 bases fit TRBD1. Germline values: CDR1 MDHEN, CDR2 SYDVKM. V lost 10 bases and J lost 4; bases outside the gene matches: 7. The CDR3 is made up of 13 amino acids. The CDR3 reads CATTPGQGYEQYF. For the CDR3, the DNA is TGTGCCACCACTCCGGGACAGGGGTACGAGCAGTACTTC.

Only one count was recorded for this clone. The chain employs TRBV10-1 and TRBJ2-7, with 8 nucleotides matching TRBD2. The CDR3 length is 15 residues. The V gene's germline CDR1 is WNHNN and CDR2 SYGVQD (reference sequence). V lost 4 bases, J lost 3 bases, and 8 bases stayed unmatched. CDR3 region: CASSGLAGLNYEQYF. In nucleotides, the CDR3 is TGCGCCAGCAGTGGGCTAGCGGGCCTCAACTACGAGCAGTACTTC.

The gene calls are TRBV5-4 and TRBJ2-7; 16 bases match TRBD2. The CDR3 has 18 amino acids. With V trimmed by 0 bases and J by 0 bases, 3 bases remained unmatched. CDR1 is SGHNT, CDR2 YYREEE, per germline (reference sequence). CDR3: CASSLGGLAGGFSYEQYF. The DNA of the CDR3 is TGTGCCAGCAGCTTGGGGGGACTAGCGGGGGGGTTCTCCTACGAGCAGTACTTC.

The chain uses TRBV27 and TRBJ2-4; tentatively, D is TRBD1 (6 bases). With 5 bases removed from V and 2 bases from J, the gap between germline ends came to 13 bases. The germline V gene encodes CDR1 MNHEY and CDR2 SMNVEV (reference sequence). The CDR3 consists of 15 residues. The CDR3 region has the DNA TGTGCCAGCAGTCCAAGAGGGGGTACCAAAAACATTCAGTACTTC. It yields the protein CASSPRGGTKNIQYF.

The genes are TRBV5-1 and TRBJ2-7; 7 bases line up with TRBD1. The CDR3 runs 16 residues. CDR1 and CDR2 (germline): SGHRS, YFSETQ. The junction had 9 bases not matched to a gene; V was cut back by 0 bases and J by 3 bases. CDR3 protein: CASSLVQGQPSYEQYF. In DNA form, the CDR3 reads TGCGCCAGCAGCTTGGTACAGGGACAGCCGAGCTACGAGCAGTACTTC.

In nucleotides, the CDR3 is TGTGCCAGCAGCTTACAGGAATACCTACGAGGGCAGTACTTC. Amino acids: CASSLQEYLRGQYF. This sequence joins TRBV5-6 and TRBJ2-7, with a tentative D call TRBD1 (5 bases). This CDR3 comprises 14 residues. CDR1 SGHDT and CDR2 YYEEEE come from the germline V gene. V was trimmed by 2 bases and J by 9 bases, leaving 18 bases between them.

The CDR3 region is CAKNRAMNTGELFF. The CDR3 coding sequence is TGTGCCAAAAACAGGGCCATGAACACCGGGGAGCTGTTTTTT. This chain uses TRBV2 with TRBJ2-2, with D perhaps TRBD1 (6 bases). The CDR3 totals 14 residues. V was shortened by 10 bases and J by 1 base, with 13 bases between the two germline ends. From germline, CDR1 is SNHLY and CDR2 FYNNEI.

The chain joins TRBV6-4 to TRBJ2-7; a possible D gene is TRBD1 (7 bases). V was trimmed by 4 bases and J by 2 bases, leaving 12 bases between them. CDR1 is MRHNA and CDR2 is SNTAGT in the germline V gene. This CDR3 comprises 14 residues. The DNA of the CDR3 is TGTGCCAGCAGTGCGGCCAGGGGGGCCTACGAGCAGTACTTC. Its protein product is CASSAARGAYEQYF.

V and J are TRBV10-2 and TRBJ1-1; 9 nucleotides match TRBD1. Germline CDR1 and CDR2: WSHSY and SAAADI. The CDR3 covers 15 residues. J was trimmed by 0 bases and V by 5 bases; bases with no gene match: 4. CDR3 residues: CASSWGTGMNTEAFF. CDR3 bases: TGCGCCAGCAGTTGGGGGACAGGGATGAACACTGAAGCTTTCTTT.

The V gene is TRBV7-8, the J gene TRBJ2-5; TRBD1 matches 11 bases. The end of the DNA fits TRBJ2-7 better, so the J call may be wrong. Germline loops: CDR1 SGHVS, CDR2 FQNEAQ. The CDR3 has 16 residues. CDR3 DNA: TGTGCCAGCAGCCTATACCGGGACAGGGGGATCTACGAGCAGTACTTC. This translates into CASSLYRDRGIYEQYF.

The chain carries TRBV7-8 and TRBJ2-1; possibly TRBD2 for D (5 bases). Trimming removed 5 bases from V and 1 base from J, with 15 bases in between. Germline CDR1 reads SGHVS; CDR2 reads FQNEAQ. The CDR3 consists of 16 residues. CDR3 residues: CASSKTLRDSYNEQFF. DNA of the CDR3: TGTGCCAGCAGCAAGACTCTCCGGGATTCCTACAATGAGCAGTTCTTC.

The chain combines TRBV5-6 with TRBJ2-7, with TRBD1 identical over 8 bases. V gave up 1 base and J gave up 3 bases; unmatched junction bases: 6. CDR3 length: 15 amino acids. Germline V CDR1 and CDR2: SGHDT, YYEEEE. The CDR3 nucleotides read TGTGCCAGCAGCTTGCGGGACAGGCACAACTACGAGCAGTACTTC. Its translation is CASSLRDRHNYEQYF.

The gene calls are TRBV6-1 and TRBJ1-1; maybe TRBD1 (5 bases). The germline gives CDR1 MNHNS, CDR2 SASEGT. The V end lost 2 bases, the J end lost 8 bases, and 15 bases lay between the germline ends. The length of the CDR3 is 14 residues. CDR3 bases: TGTGCCAGCAGTGAATGGTCGGGGGTAAGGGAAGCTTTCTTT. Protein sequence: CASSEWSGVREAFF.

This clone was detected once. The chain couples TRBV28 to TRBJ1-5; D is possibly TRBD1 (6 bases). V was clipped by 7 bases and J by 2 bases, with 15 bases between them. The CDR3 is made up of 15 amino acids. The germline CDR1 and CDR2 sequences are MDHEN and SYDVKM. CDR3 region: CASNLGGARNQPQHF. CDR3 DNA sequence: TGTGCCAGCAACCTAGGGGGGGCGCGCAATCAGCCCCAGCATTTT.

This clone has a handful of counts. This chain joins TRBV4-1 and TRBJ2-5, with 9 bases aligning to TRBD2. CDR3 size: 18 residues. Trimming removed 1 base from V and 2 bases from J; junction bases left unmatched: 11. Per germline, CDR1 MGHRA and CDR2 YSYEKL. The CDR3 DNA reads TGCGCCAGCAGCCAAGGCCCCCGTGGAGCGGGGGGTCAAGAGACCCAGTACTTC. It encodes CASSQGPRGAGGQETQYF.

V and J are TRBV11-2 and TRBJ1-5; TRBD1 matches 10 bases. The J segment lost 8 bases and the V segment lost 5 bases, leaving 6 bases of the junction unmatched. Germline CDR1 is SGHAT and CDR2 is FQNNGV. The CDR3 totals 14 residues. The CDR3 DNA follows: TGTGCCAGCAGCCGGACAGGGGGTTTTGAGCCCCAGCATTTT. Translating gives CASSRTGGFEPQHF.

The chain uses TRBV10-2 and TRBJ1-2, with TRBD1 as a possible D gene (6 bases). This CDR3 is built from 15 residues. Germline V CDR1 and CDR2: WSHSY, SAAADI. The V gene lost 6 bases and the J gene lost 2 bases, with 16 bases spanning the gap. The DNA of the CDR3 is TGCGCCAGCAGCCCTGACAGGTTCGGGAACTATGGCTACACCTTC. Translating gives CASSPDRFGNYGYTF.

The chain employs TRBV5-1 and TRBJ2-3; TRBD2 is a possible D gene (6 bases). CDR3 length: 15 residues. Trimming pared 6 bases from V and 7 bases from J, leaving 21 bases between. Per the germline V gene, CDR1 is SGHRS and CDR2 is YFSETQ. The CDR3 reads CASTPEGLVANTQYF. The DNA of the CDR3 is TGCGCCAGCACCCCGGAGGGGCTAGTTGCAAATACGCAGTATTTT. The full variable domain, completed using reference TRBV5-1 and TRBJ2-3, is KAGVTQTPRYLIKTRGQQVTLSCSPISGHRSVSWYQQTPGQGLQFLFEYFSETQRNKGNFPGRFSGRQFSNSRSEMNVSTLELGDSALYLCASTPEGLVANTQYFGPGTRLTVL.

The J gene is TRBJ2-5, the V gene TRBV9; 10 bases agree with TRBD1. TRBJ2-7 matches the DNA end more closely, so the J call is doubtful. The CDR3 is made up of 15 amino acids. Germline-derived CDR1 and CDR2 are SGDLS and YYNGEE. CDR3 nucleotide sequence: TGTGCCAGCAGCCCCTACGGGACAGGGGTCTACGAGCAGTACTTC. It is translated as CASSPYGTGVYEQYF.